This is a list of T cell receptor beta chains from one sample in a study of PD-1 blockade in classical Hodgkin lymphoma. Generated by immunoSEQ multiplex PCR, the TCRdb table keeps only in-frame clones and is missing some. Among roughly 32,000 clones, more than 85% were seen once, and the ten largest hold roughly 0.29%. The sequences come from CD4+ T cells from blood, collected before the fourth cycle of nivolumab. Receptors were obtained from a human donor with classical Hodgkin lymphoma. CDR3s include the opening cysteine and the closing phenylalanine or tryptophan. The order of the fields is CDR3 DNA, CDR3 protein, clone size, D gene, V gene, J gene. The D gene is left open where the match is weak. Only part of the rows carry a size: once, few, many, or a class if the clone is expanded.

TGTGCCAGCTCACCACCGGACAGGGGCTATGGCTACACCTTC,CASSPPDRGYGYTF,.,TRBD1,TRBV18,TRBJ1-2
TGTGCCAGCAGTTTAACAGGGCGAGGTGGGGAAAAACTGTTTTTT,CASSLTGRGGEKLFF,.,.,TRBV27,TRBJ1-4
TGTGCCAGCAGCTTGGACAGGGAGCAGTACTTC,CASSLDREQYF,.,.,TRBV5-8,TRBJ2-7
TGCGCCAGCAGCTTGGACTGGACTAGCGGGTATGAGCAGTTCTTC,CASSLDWTSGYEQFF,.,TRBD2,TRBV5-1,TRBJ2-1
TGTGCCAGCTCACTGGCTTTGGGACTAGCTCGCAATGAGCAGTTCTTC,CASSLALGLARNEQFF,few,TRBD2,TRBV18,TRBJ2-1
TGTGCCAGCAGCGCGGGACTAGCGGGAGGGCCCAATGAGCAGTTCTTC,CASSAGLAGGPNEQFF,.,TRBD2,TRBV5-4,TRBJ2-1
TGCGCCAGCAGCTTCGGCCTAAAGGGGATGTCCTCCTACAATGAGCAGTTCTTC,CASSFGLKGMSSYNEQFF,.,.,TRBV5-1,TRBJ2-1
TGTGCCAGTAGTTTCCTCGACAGTAACTATGGCTACACCTTC,CASSFLDSNYGYTF,.,.,TRBV19,TRBJ1-2
TGTGCCAGCAGCTCCGGGACACTTCTAGCCAAAAACATTCAGTACTTC,CASSSGTLLAKNIQYF,.,.,TRBV11-2,TRBJ2-4
TGTGCCAGCAGTGACTCGGCTGGCAGCACAGATACGCAGTATTTT,CASSDSAGSTDTQYF,.,.,TRBV6-4,TRBJ2-3
TGCGCCAGCAGCACTATACTAGCGGGAAGGAGGAATGAGCAGTTCTTC,CASSTILAGRRNEQFF,.,TRBD2,TRBV5-1,TRBJ2-1
TGTGCCAGCACCCCACGGGGACAGGGTGGAGGCTACACCTTC,CASTPRGQGGGYTF,.,TRBD1,TRBV6-6,TRBJ1-2
TGTGCCAGCAGCTTGAGTGGGACAGCCTACGAGCAGTACTTC,CASSLSGTAYEQYF,.,TRBD1,TRBV7-2,TRBJ2-7
TGTGCCAGCAGAGGGACTAGCGGGACCGTAGAGACCCAGTACTTC,CASRGTSGTVETQYF,.,TRBD2,TRBV5-6,TRBJ2-5
TGTGCCAGCAGTTTAGCCAGGTGGGGGAATCAGCCCCAGCATTTT,CASSLARWGNQPQHF,.,.,TRBV28,TRBJ1-5
TGCGCCAGCAGCCGCGACAGGTTCTACGAGCAGTACTTC,CASSRDRFYEQYF,.,.,TRBV5-1,TRBJ2-7
TGTGCCAGCAGGCGCGACCGAAGCAATCAGCCCCAGCATTTT,CASRRDRSNQPQHF,.,.,TRBV6-5,TRBJ1-5
TGTGCCAGCAGACTCGACAGGGTCGTGTACTTC,CASRLDRVVYF,.,TRBD1,TRBV28,TRBJ2-4
TGTGCCAGCAGCTTGGGCGGGAGAAACACCAAAAACATTCAGTACTTC,CASSLGGRNTKNIQYF,.,TRBD2,TRBV5-4,TRBJ2-4
TGTGCCAGCATGACAGGGGGGGACACCGGGGAGCTGTTTTTT,CASMTGGDTGELFF,.,TRBD1,TRBV25-1,TRBJ2-2
TGTGCCATCAGTGGGGACAGGGGCCCGGAAGGCTACACCTTC,CAISGDRGPEGYTF,.,TRBD1,TRBV10-3,TRBJ1-2
TGCGCCAGCAGCTTGGATTCGGGAAATCAGCCCCAGCATTTT,CASSLDSGNQPQHF,.,.,TRBV5-1,TRBJ1-5
TGTGCCAGCAGCTTAAGCGGCTACGAGCAGTACTTC,CASSLSGYEQYF,.,.,TRBV11-2,TRBJ2-7
TGTGCCAGCAGTTTTAGGTTTCGTGAGAACACTGAAGCTTTCTTT,CASSFRFRENTEAFF,.,.,TRBV28,TRBJ1-1
TGTGCCAGCAGTGAAACAGGGGTCAGCTCTGGAAACACCATATATTTT,CASSETGVSSGNTIYF,once,TRBD1,TRBV2,TRBJ1-3
TGTGCCAGCAGTCAACTAGCGAGATTAGAGACCCAGTACTTC,CASSQLARLETQYF,.,TRBD2,TRBV6-1,TRBJ2-5
TGTGCCAGCAGCGTAGTCAGCACTGAAGCTTTCTTT,CASSVVSTEAFF,.,.,TRBV9,TRBJ1-1
TGTGCCAGCAGCCTTGGACTAGCGGGAGTCGATGAGCAGTTCTTC,CASSLGLAGVDEQFF,.,TRBD2,TRBV7-8,TRBJ2-1
TGTGCCTGGAGCCGATTCACCTACGAGCAGTACTTC,CAWSRFTYEQYF,.,.,TRBV30,TRBJ2-7
TGTGCCAGCAGCGTAGCTGGAGTAGCGGGGACTAACACAGATACGCAGTATTTT,CASSVAGVAGTNTDTQYF,.,TRBD2,TRBV9,TRBJ2-3
TGTGCCAGCAGTTCCAGACAGGGACCCTCTAACTATGGCTACACCTTC,CASSSRQGPSNYGYTF,.,TRBD1,TRBV27,TRBJ1-2
TGCGCCAGCAGCCGGGACGCTGGAAACACCATATATTTT,CASSRDAGNTIYF,.,.,TRBV10-1,TRBJ1-3
TGTGCCAGCAGTAAACAGGGTAGCAATCAGCCCCAGCATTTT,CASSKQGSNQPQHF,.,.,TRBV27,TRBJ1-5
TGTGCCAGCAGCTTGGTTGCGGGGCCAAGCTCCTACGAGCAGTACTTC,CASSLVAGPSSYEQYF,.,.,TRBV5-5,TRBJ2-7
TGCAGTGCCAGTCCTTCCTACGAGCAGTACTTC,CSASPSYEQYF,.,.,TRBV20-1,TRBJ2-7
TGTGCCAGCAGTTTATTCCCGCAGCTAAATAGCAATCAGCCCCAGCATTTT,CASSLFPQLNSNQPQHF,.,.,TRBV28,TRBJ1-5